The clone carrying this T cell receptor (beta chain) was counted a few times. The antigen is unknown. The sample originates from a study of PD-1 blockade in classical Hodgkin lymphoma. Points from the study as a whole: Still unresolved is the cause of the repertoire differences, which may be disease activity or prior therapy. Newly diagnosed patients were reported to exhibit reduced baseline TCR diversity relative to healthy donors.

The V and J ends lost 7 bases and 7 bases respectively, with 20 bases between them. CDR1 and CDR2 (germline): MGHRA, YSYEKL. The CDR3 contains 15 residues. The table came from immunoSEQ multiplex PCR; TCRdb's copy has only in-frame clones and leaves some out. The table shows 35,000 to 55,000 clones, with 65% to 85% occurring only once. No patient escaped relapse after autologous stem cell transplantation, and brentuximab vedotin exposure varied. Best responses fell into complete response, partial response or progressive disease. The V and J genes are TRBV4-1 and TRBJ2-1; D is perhaps TRBD1 (8 bases). The clonotype comes from a human donor with classical Hodgkin lymphoma. The source material was peripheral blood mononuclear cells (PBMCs), sampled before the second cycle of nivolumab. The CDR3 region has the DNA TGCGCCAGCACCACCAAGATACAGGGGGGGAATGAGCAGTTCTTC. Translation gives CASTTKIQGGNEQFF.